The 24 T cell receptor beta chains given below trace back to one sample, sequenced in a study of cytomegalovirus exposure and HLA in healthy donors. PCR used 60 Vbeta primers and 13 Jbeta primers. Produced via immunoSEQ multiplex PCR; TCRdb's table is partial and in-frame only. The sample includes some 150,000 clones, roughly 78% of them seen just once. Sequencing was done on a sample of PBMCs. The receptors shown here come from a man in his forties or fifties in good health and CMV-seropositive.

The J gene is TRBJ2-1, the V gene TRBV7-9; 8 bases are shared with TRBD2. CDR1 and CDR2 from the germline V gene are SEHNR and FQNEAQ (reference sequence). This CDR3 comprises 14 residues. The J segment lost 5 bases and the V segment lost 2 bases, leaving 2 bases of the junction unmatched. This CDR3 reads CASSLSGGDNEQFF. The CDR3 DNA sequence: TGTGCCAGCAGCTTATCGGGGGGGGACAATGAGCAGTTCTTC.

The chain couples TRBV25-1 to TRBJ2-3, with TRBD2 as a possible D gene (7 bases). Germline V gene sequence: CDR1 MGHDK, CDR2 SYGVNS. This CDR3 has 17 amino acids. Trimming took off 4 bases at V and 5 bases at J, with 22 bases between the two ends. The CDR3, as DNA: TGTGCCAGCAGTGTAACCTCTCGAGGGGGGGGACGAGATACGCAGTATTTT. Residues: CASSVTSRGGGRDTQYF.

The CDR3 here is CASSEGAATEAFF. The CDR3 DNA is TGTGCCAGTAGTGAGGGGGCGGCCACTGAAGCTTTCTTT. The chain recombines TRBV19 with TRBJ1-1, with 7 bases matching TRBD1. The V gene's germline CDR1 is LNHDA and CDR2 SQIVND (reference sequence). V lost 5 bases, J lost 4 bases, and 4 bases stayed unmatched. The CDR3 covers 13 residues.

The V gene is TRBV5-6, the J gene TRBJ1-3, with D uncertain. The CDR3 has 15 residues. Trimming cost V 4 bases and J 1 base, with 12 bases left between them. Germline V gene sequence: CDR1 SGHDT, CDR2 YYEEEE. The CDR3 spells CASSSPGSSGNTIYF. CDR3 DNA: TGTGCCAGCAGCAGTCCGGGATCTTCTGGAAACACCATATATTTT.

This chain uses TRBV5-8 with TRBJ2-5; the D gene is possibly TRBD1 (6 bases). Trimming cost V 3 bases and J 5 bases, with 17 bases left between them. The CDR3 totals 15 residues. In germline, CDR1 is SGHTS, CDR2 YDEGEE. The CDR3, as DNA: TGTGCCAGCAGCTCGATGGCCAGGGGTAGGGAGACCCAGTACTTC. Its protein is CASSSMARGRETQYF.

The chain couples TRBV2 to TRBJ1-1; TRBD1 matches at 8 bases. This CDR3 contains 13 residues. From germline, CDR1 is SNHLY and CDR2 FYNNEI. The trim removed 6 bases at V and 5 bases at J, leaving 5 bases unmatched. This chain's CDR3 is CASSGQGWTEAFF. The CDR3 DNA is TGTGCCAGCAGCGGACAGGGATGGACTGAAGCTTTCTTT.

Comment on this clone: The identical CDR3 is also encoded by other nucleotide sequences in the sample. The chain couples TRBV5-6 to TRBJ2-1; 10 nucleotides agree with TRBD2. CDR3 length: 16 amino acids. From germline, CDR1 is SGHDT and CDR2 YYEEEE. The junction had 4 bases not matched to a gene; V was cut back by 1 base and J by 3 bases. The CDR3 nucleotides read TGTGCCAGCAGCTTGTCTTGGACTAGCGGCTACAATGAGCAGTTCTTC. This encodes CASSLSWTSGYNEQFF.

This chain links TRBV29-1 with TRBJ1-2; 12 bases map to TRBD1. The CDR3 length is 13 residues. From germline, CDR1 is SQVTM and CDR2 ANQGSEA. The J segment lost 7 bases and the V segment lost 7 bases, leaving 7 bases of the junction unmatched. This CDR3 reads CSAGDRGRRGYTF. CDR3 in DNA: TGCAGCGCCGGGGACAGGGGGCGACGTGGCTACACCTTC. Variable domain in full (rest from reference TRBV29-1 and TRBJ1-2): SAVISQKPSRDICQRGTSLTIQCQVDSQVTMMFWYRQQPGQSLTLIATANQGSEATYESGFVIDKFPISRPNLTFSTLTVSNMSPEDSSIYLCSAGDRGRRGYTFGSGTRLTVV.

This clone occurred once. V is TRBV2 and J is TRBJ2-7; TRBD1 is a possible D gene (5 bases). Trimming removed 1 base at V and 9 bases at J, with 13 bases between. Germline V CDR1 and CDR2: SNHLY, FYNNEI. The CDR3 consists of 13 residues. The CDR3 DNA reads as TGTGCCAGCAGTGAAGAGGCAGGGCGGACGCAGTACTTC. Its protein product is CASSEEAGRTQYF.

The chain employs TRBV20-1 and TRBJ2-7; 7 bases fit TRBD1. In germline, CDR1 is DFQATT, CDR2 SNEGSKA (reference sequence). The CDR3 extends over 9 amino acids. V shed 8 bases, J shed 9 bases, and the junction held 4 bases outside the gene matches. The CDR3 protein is CSTGDRQYF. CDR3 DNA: TGCAGTACAGGGGATAGGCAGTACTTC.

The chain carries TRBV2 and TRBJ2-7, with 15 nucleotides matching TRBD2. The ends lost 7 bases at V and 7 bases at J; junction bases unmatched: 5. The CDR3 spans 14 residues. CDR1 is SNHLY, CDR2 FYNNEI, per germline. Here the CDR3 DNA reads TGTGCCAGCAAGGGACTAGCGGGAGGCAGGGAGCAGTACTTC. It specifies CASKGLAGGREQYF.

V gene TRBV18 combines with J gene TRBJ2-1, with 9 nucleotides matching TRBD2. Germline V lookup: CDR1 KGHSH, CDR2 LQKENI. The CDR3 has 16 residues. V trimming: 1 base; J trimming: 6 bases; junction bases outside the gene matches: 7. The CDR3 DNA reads TGTGCCAGCTCACCACGGAATAGCGGGGGCCTCAATGAGCAGTTCTTC. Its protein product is CASSPRNSGGLNEQFF. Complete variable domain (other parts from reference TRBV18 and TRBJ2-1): NAGVMQNPRHLVRRRGQEARLRCSPMKGHSHVYWYRQLPEEGLKFMVYLQKENIIDESGMPKERFSAEFPKEGPSILRIQQVVRGDSAAYFCASSPRNSGGLNEQFFGPGTRLTVL.

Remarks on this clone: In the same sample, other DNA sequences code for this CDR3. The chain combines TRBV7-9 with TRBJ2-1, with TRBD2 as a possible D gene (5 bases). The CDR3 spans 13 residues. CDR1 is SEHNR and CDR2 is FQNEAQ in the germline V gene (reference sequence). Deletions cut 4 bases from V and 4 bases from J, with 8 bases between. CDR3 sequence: CASSSGLYNEQFF. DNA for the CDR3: TGTGCCAGCAGCTCCGGACTGTACAATGAGCAGTTCTTC.

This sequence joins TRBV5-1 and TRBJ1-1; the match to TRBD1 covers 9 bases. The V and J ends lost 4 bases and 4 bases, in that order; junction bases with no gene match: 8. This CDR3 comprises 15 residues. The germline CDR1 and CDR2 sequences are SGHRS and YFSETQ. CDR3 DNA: TGCGCCAGCAGCCGACAGGGGGGAACGAGCACTGAAGCTTTCTTT. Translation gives CASSRQGGTSTEAFF.

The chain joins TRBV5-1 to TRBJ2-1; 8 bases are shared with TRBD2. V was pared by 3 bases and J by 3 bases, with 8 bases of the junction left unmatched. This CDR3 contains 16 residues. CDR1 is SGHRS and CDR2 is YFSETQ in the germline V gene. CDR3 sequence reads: CASSSGYSGNYNEQFF. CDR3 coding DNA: TGCGCCAGCAGCTCGGGTTATAGCGGGAACTACAATGAGCAGTTCTTC. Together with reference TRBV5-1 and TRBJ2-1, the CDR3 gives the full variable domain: KAGVTQTPRYLIKTRGQQVTLSCSPISGHRSVSWYQQTPGQGLQFLFEYFSETQRNKGNFPGRFSGRQFSNSRSEMNVSTLELGDSALYLCASSSGYSGNYNEQFFGPGTRLTVL.

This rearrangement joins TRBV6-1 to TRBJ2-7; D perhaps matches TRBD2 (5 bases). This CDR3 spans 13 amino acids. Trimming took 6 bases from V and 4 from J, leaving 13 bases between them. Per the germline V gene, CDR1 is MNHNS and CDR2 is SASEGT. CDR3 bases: TGTGCCAGCAGCAAGGCAGGACTTTACGAGCAGTACTTC. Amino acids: CASSKAGLYEQYF.

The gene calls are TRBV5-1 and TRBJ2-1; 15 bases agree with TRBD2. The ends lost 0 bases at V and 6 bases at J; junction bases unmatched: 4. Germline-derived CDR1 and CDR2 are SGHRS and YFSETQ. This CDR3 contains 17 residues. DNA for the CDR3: TGCGCCAGCAGCTTGGCCGGGACTAGCGGGAGGAGCAATGAGCAGTTCTTC. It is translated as CASSLAGTSGRSNEQFF.

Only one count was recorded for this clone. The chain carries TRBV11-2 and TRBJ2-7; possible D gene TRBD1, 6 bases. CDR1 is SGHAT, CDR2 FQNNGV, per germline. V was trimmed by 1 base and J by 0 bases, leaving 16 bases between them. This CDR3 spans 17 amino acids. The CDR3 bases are TGTGCCAGCAGCTTAGGGGTTGCAGGGGTTAACTCCTACGAGCAGTACTTC. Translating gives CASSLGVAGVNSYEQYF. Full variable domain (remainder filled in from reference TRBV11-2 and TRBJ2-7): EAGVAQSPRYKIIEKRQSVAFWCNPISGHATLYWYQQILGQGPKLLIQFQNNGVVDDSQLPKDRFSAERLKGVDSTLKIQPAKLEDSAVYLCASSLGVAGVNSYEQYFGPGTRLTVT.

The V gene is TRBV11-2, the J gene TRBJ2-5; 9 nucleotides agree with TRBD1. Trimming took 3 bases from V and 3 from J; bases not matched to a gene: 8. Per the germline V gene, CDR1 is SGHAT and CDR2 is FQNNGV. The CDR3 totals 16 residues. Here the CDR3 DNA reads TGTGCCAGCAGCTTCACCGGACAGGGGTTGGAAGAGACCCAGTACTTC. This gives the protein CASSFTGQGLEETQYF.

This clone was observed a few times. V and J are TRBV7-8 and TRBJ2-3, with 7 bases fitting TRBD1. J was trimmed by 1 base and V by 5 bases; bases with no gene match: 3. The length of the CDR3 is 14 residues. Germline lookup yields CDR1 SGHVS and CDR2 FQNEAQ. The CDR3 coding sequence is TGTGCCAGCAGCCCTGGACAGGGCACAGATACGCAGTATTTT. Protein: CASSPGQGTDTQYF.

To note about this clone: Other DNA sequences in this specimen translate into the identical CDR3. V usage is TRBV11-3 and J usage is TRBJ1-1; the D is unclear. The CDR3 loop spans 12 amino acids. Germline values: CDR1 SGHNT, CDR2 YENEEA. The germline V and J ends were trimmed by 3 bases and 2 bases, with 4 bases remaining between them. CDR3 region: CASSLRNTEAFF. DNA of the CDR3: TGTGCCAGCAGCTTGAGAAACACTGAAGCTTTCTTT.

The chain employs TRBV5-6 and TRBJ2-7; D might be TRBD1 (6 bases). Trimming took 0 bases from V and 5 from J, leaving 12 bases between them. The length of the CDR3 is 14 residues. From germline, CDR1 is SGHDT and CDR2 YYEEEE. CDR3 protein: CASSLDRVRDEQYF. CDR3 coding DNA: TGTGCCAGCAGCTTGGACAGGGTTCGCGACGAGCAGTACTTC.

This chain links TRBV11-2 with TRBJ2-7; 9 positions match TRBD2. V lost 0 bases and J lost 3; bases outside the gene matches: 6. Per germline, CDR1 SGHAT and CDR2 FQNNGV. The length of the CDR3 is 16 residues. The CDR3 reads CASSLDSVAGVYEQYF. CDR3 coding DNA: TGTGCCAGCAGCTTAGATTCGGTAGCGGGAGTCTACGAGCAGTACTTC.

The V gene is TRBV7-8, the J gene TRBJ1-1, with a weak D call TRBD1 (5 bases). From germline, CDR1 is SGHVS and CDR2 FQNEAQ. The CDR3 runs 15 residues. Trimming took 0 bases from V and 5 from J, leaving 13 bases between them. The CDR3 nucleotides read TGTGCCAGCAGCTTAGCGCTCGCAGGGAAAACTGAAGCTTTCTTT. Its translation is CASSLALAGKTEAFF. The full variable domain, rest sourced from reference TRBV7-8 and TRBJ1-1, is GAGVSQSPRYKVAKRGQDVALRCDPISGHVSLFWYQQALGQGPEFLTYFQNEAQLDKSGLPSDRFFAERPEGSVSTLKIQRTQQEDSAVYLCASSLALAGKTEAFFGQGTRLTVV.